The sequence of this T cell receptor (beta chain) was determined in a study of blood T cell repertoires in COVID-19. Study context: Whether acute or convalescent, the COVID-19 samples came from the United States, Italy and Spain. In each case, the material was cDNA or gDNA derived from T cells, B-cell-depleted T cells, or PBMCs.

The germline V gene has CDR1 SQVTM and CDR2 ANQGSEA. The CDR3 consists of 17 residues. Sequencing was performed with immunoSEQ multiplex PCR; in TCRdb, only in-frame clones are kept and a portion is missing. The sample has 220,000 or so clones; almost 85% are singletons. This clone has just one count. This clonotype was sampled from a woman older than 75 with acute or convalescent COVID-19. Sample: peripheral blood. The chain recombines TRBV29-1 with TRBJ2-1, with 12 bases matching TRBD1. Here the CDR3 DNA reads TGCAGTAGCCGGGGGACAGGGGGCAAAGGGTCCTACAATGAGCAGTTCTTC. Its protein product is CSSRGTGGKGSYNEQFF.